The clone carrying this TCR beta chain was observed many times. This sample is part of a study of blood T cells in healthy people across ages. V lost 3 bases to trimming and J lost 11 bases, with 10 bases between them. CDR3 length: 11 residues. Combining a sample-barcoded 5' primer with a J-beta primer mix, a second PCR ran for 7 to 11 cycles. TCRdb re-called the 5' RACE reads with MiXCR, one entry per CDR3 protein. The sample has roughly 680,000 distinct CDR3 sequences; around 50% are singletons. This clonotype was sampled from a woman of 80 years or more in good health. The chain combines TRBV12-3 or TRBV12-4 with TRBJ2-5; TRBD2 might be the D (5 bases). The sequenced material came from blood. DNA for the CDR3: TGTGCCAGCAGTTTGCGGGCACAGCAGTACTTC. It translates to CASSLRAQQYF.